These T cell receptor beta chains were read from a single sample in a study of blood T cells in healthy people across ages. TCRdb redid the calling of the 5' RACE reads with MiXCR, one entry per CDR3 protein. The table shows approximately 810,000 distinct CDR3 sequences, with around 26% occurring only once. The material sequenced was blood. These receptors were obtained from a woman older than 75 in good health. The CDR3 runs from the conserved cysteine through the conserved F or W. Fields, in order: J gene, D gene, clone size, V gene, CDR3 protein, CDR3 DNA. The D gene is left open where the match is weak. Size tells how often a clone was seen (once, few, many) or the class of an expanded clone, and some rows leave it out.

j_gene: TRBJ1-3; d_gene: .; abundance: few; v_gene: TRBV25-1; CDR3aa: CASSRAPGNTIYF; CDR3nt: TGTGCCAGCAGTAGGGCACCGGGAAACACCATATATTTT
j_gene: TRBJ2-7; d_gene: .; abundance: many; v_gene: TRBV21-1; CDR3aa: CASTSNQRGLSEQYF; CDR3nt: TGTGCCAGCACTAGCAACCAGCGGGGGCTTAGCGAGCAGTACTTC
j_gene: TRBJ2-3; d_gene: .; abundance: many; v_gene: TRBV3-1; CDR3aa: CASSHLQGGTDTQYF; CDR3nt: TGTGCCAGCAGCCACCTACAAGGCGGCACAGATACGCAGTATTTT
j_gene: TRBJ2-3; d_gene: .; abundance: many; v_gene: TRBV7-2; CDR3aa: CASSLTGGYTDTQYF; CDR3nt: TGTGCCAGCAGCTTGACGGGGGGCTACACAGATACGCAGTATTTT
j_gene: TRBJ2-7; d_gene: .; abundance: many; v_gene: TRBV7-8; CDR3aa: CASSSLESYPGDEQYF; CDR3nt: TGTGCCAGCAGTTCCCTCGAATCCTACCCAGGCGACGAGCAGTACTTC
j_gene: TRBJ1-1; d_gene: TRBD1; abundance: few; v_gene: TRBV12-3/TRBV12-4; CDR3aa: CASRPGQGASRAFF; CDR3nt: TGTGCCAGCAGACCTGGACAGGGGGCGTCCAGAGCTTTCTTT
j_gene: TRBJ2-5; d_gene: TRBD2; abundance: many; v_gene: TRBV20-1; CDR3aa: CSAPSGGPGVETQYF; CDR3nt: TGCAGTGCCCCTAGCGGGGGGCCCGGAGTGGAGACCCAGTACTTC
j_gene: TRBJ1-2; d_gene: .; abundance: few; v_gene: TRBV7-9; CDR3aa: CASSPIRSGSNYGYTF; CDR3nt: TGTGCCAGCAGCCCCATCCGTTCAGGGTCGAACTATGGCTACACCTTC
j_gene: TRBJ2-1; d_gene: TRBD1; abundance: few; v_gene: TRBV24-1; CDR3aa: CATSPRQGIQNEQFF; CDR3nt: TGTGCCACCAGCCCCCGACAGGGGATTCAGAATGAGCAGTTCTTC
j_gene: TRBJ1-6; d_gene: .; abundance: many; v_gene: TRBV7-2; CDR3aa: CASSLKFTDNSPLHF; CDR3nt: TGTGCCAGCAGCTTAAAGTTCACCGACAACTCACCCCTCCACTTT
j_gene: TRBJ2-2; d_gene: TRBD2; abundance: many; v_gene: TRBV27; CDR3aa: CASNPGLAVFTGELFF; CDR3nt: TGTGCCAGCAATCCGGGACTAGCCGTGTTCACCGGGGAGCTGTTTTTT
j_gene: TRBJ2-3; d_gene: .; abundance: many; v_gene: TRBV7-2; CDR3aa: CASRERVLSTDTQYF; CDR3nt: TGTGCCAGCCGGGAGAGAGTCCTTAGCACAGATACGCAGTATTTT
j_gene: TRBJ1-2; d_gene: .; abundance: .; v_gene: TRBV7-8; CDR3aa: CAGSPDRPYGYTF; CDR3nt: TGTGCCGGCAGCCCGGACAGACCCTATGGCTACACCTTC
j_gene: TRBJ1-2; d_gene: .; abundance: .; v_gene: TRBV3-1; CDR3aa: CASSQGRINYGYTF; CDR3nt: TGTGCCAGCAGCCAAGGAAGGATTAACTATGGCTACACCTTC
j_gene: TRBJ2-7; d_gene: .; abundance: .; v_gene: TRBV9; CDR3aa: CASSRDGREQYF; CDR3nt: TGTGCCAGCAGCAGAGATGGGCGCGAGCAGTACTTC
j_gene: TRBJ1-4; d_gene: .; abundance: .; v_gene: TRBV19; CDR3aa: CASRRSVGGNEKLFF; CDR3nt: TGTGCCAGTAGACGCTCGGTCGGCGGTAATGAAAAACTGTTTTTT
j_gene: TRBJ1-2; d_gene: TRBD1; abundance: many; v_gene: TRBV25-1; CDR3aa: CASSEYETGVSGYTF; CDR3nt: TGTGCCAGCAGTGAATACGAGACAGGGGTGTCGGGCTACACCTTC
j_gene: TRBJ1-5; d_gene: TRBD1; abundance: many; v_gene: TRBV5-1; CDR3aa: CASSLGTGGNQPQHF; CDR3nt: TGTGCCAGCAGCTTAGGGACAGGGGGCAATCAGCCCCAGCATTTT
j_gene: TRBJ2-5; d_gene: .; abundance: many; v_gene: TRBV20-1; CDR3aa: CSASPRETQYF; CDR3nt: TGCAGTGCTAGTCCCCGAGAGACCCAGTACTTC
j_gene: TRBJ2-1; d_gene: .; abundance: many; v_gene: TRBV7-6; CDR3aa: CASSRGDRPSSYNEQFF; CDR3nt: TGTGCCAGCAGCCGGGGGGACAGACCTAGCTCCTACAATGAGCAGTTCTTC
j_gene: TRBJ1-2; d_gene: .; abundance: many; v_gene: TRBV5-1; CDR3aa: CASSLAGEDYGYTF; CDR3nt: TGCGCCAGCAGCTTGGCTGGGGAGGACTATGGCTACACCTTC
j_gene: TRBJ2-5; d_gene: .; abundance: .; v_gene: TRBV4-2; CDR3aa: CASSQDLQTQYF; CDR3nt: TGTGCCAGCAGCCAGGATTTGCAGACCCAGTACTTC
j_gene: TRBJ2-1; d_gene: .; abundance: many; v_gene: TRBV5-1; CDR3aa: CASSTDLSSYNEQFF; CDR3nt: TGCGCCAGCAGCACGGACCTGAGCTCCTACAATGAGCAGTTCTTC
j_gene: TRBJ2-5; d_gene: TRBD1; abundance: many; v_gene: TRBV7-2; CDR3aa: CASSPLGSQTGGQETQYF; CDR3nt: TGTGCCAGCAGCCCTCTGGGGTCACAGACAGGGGGACAAGAGACCCAGTACTTC
j_gene: TRBJ1-6; d_gene: .; abundance: many; v_gene: TRBV7-2; CDR3aa: CASSPSSYNSPLHF; CDR3nt: TGTGCCAGCAGCCCTAGCTCCTATAATTCACCCCTCCACTTT
j_gene: TRBJ2-3; d_gene: TRBD1; abundance: .; v_gene: TRBV29-1; CDR3aa: CSATTGVFDTQYF; CDR3nt: TGCAGCGCTACTACAGGGGTCTTCGATACGCAGTATTTT
j_gene: TRBJ2-5; d_gene: .; abundance: few; v_gene: TRBV21-1; CDR3aa: CASSKGGATLAGGREAQYF; CDR3nt: TGTGCCAGCAGCAAAGGAGGCGCTACCTTAGCGGGGGGGCGAGAGGCCCAGTACTTC
j_gene: TRBJ1-5; d_gene: .; abundance: many; v_gene: TRBV5-6; CDR3aa: CASSFRTADQPQHF; CDR3nt: TGTGCCAGCAGCTTTCGGACAGCTGATCAGCCCCAGCATTTT
j_gene: TRBJ2-3; d_gene: .; abundance: .; v_gene: TRBV7-2; CDR3aa: CASSLAGRGSTDTRYF; CDR3nt: TGTGCCAGCAGCTTAGCGGGGCGGGGAAGCACAGATACGCGGTATTTT
j_gene: TRBJ1-2; d_gene: .; abundance: .; v_gene: TRBV7-9; CDR3aa: CASSPHRELGGYTF; CDR3nt: TGTGCCAGCAGCCCTCACAGGGAGTTGGGCGGCTACACCTTC
j_gene: TRBJ2-3; d_gene: TRBD1; abundance: few; v_gene: TRBV7-2; CDR3aa: CASSLAGSWGQRTDTQYF; CDR3nt: TGTGCCAGCAGCTTAGCGGGTAGTTGGGGACAGAGGACAGATACGCAGTATTTT
j_gene: TRBJ2-3; d_gene: .; abundance: many; v_gene: TRBV7-2; CDR3aa: CASSLVHRSDTQYF; CDR3nt: TGTGCCAGCAGCTTAGTACACAGGTCAGATACGCAGTATTTT
j_gene: TRBJ1-1; d_gene: TRBD1; abundance: .; v_gene: TRBV6-5; CDR3aa: CAGSYSRQGSTEAFF; CDR3nt: TGTGCCGGCAGTTACTCCCGACAGGGGAGCACTGAAGCTTTCTTT
j_gene: TRBJ2-5; d_gene: TRBD2; abundance: many; v_gene: TRBV7-9; CDR3aa: CASSLPRTGGKETQYF; CDR3nt: TGTGCCAGCAGCTTACCCCGGACGGGGGGAAAAGAGACCCAGTACTTC
j_gene: TRBJ1-5; d_gene: .; abundance: .; v_gene: TRBV6-1; CDR3aa: CASSVPTQLNQPQHF; CDR3nt: TGTGCCAGCAGTGTACCCACACAGTTAAATCAGCCCCAGCATTTT
j_gene: TRBJ1-2; d_gene: TRBD1; abundance: .; v_gene: TRBV6-5; CDR3aa: CASSRPRGGIYGYTF; CDR3nt: TGTGCCAGCAGTCGGCCCAGGGGGGGAATCTATGGCTACACCTTC
j_gene: TRBJ2-1; d_gene: TRBD2; abundance: many; v_gene: TRBV5-5; CDR3aa: CASSWGEGRQFF; CDR3nt: TGTGCCAGCAGCTGGGGGGAGGGGAGGCAGTTCTTC
j_gene: TRBJ2-5; d_gene: .; abundance: many; v_gene: TRBV25-1; CDR3aa: CATQPDWEETQYF; CDR3nt: TGTGCCACGCAACCGGACTGGGAAGAGACCCAGTACTTC
j_gene: TRBJ2-1; d_gene: .; abundance: many; v_gene: TRBV20-1; CDR3aa: CSARDLKEVLPVNNEQFF; CDR3nt: TGCAGTGCTAGAGACCTGAAGGAGGTCCTACCCGTAAACAATGAGCAGTTCTTC
j_gene: TRBJ1-2; d_gene: .; abundance: .; v_gene: TRBV20-1; CDR3aa: CSARGAGLGGYTF; CDR3nt: TGCAGTGCTAGAGGAGCAGGGCTAGGAGGCTACACCTTC
j_gene: TRBJ2-1; d_gene: .; abundance: few; v_gene: TRBV5-6; CDR3aa: CASRIATQGGNEQFF; CDR3nt: TGTGCCAGCAGAATAGCGACCCAGGGAGGCAATGAGCAGTTCTTC
j_gene: TRBJ2-1; d_gene: TRBD2; abundance: many; v_gene: TRBV5-1; CDR3aa: CASSDSGGHSYNEQFF; CDR3nt: TGCGCCAGCAGCGATAGCGGGGGGCACTCCTACAATGAGCAGTTCTTC
j_gene: TRBJ2-1; d_gene: .; abundance: .; v_gene: TRBV20-1; CDR3aa: CSEARYNEQFF; CDR3nt: TGCAGCGAAGCCAGATACAATGAGCAGTTCTTC
j_gene: TRBJ2-1; d_gene: .; abundance: many; v_gene: TRBV7-2; CDR3aa: CASSLVERVSYNEQFF; CDR3nt: TGTGCCAGCAGCCTCGTTGAGCGGGTCTCTTACAATGAGCAGTTCTTC
j_gene: TRBJ2-7; d_gene: .; abundance: many; v_gene: TRBV24-1; CDR3aa: CATSDLLQEDGQYF; CDR3nt: TGTGCCACCAGTGACTTACTACAGGAGGACGGGCAGTACTTC
j_gene: TRBJ1-5; d_gene: .; abundance: once; v_gene: TRBV20-1; CDR3aa: CSARDLGASDQPQHF; CDR3nt: TGCAGTGCTAGAGATTTAGGGGCTAGCGATCAGCCCCAGCATTTT
j_gene: TRBJ2-1; d_gene: .; abundance: .; v_gene: TRBV5-1; CDR3aa: CASRVIPGDNEQFF; CDR3nt: TGCGCCAGCAGAGTCATACCCGGGGACAATGAGCAGTTCTTC